These 30 T cell receptor beta chains originate from one sample sequenced in a study of blood T cells in healthy people across ages. The use of a sample-barcoded 5' primer and a J-beta primer mix characterized a second PCR of roughly 6 to 12 cycles. TCRdb re-called the 5' RACE reads through MiXCR, storing one row per CDR3 protein. The repertoire has over 1,200,000 distinct CDR3 sequences, 59% of them found once; the top ten carry 6.5% to 8.5%. The sequencing sample was made of blood. These receptors all stem from a man aged 18 to 30 in good health.

DNA of the CDR3: TGTGCCAGCAGCGGGGGAGGGGGCAACGGGGAGCTGTTTTTT. Encoded protein: CASSGGGGNGELFF. The rearrangement links TRBV25-1 to TRBJ2-2; either TRBD1 or TRBD2 may fit D (7 bases each). Germline loops: CDR1 MGHDK, CDR2 SYGVNS. Trimming took 6 bases from V and 7 from J, leaving 15 bases between them. The CDR3 has 14 amino acids.

The chain has TRBV29-1 and TRBJ2-7; D remains unclear. V was cut by 0 bases and J by 2 bases, with 11 bases left in between. The CDR3 has 14 residues. The germline gives CDR1 SQVTM, CDR2 ANQGSEA. In nucleotides, the CDR3 is TGCAGCGTTGAAGATCGGAACAGAGCCTACGAGCAGTACTTC. Its translation: CSVEDRNRAYEQYF.

The rearrangement uses TRBV10-3 and TRBJ2-3; TRBD1 is a possible D gene (6 bases). Germline V gives CDR1 ENHRY, CDR2 SYGVKD. Trimming took 8 bases from V and 3 from J, leaving 21 bases between them. CDR3 length: 16 amino acids. The CDR3 reads CAILSERGTATDTQYF. CDR3 DNA sequence: TGTGCCATCCTGAGTGAAAGGGGGACGGCGACAGATACGCAGTATTTT.

This clonotype was picked up one time. This rearrangement joins TRBV9 to TRBJ2-7; D is undetermined. This CDR3 region has 13 residues. The V gene lost 0 bases and the J gene lost 6 bases, with 10 bases spanning the gap. The germline V gene encodes CDR1 SGDLS and CDR2 YYNGEE. The CDR3 region has the DNA TGTGCCAGCAGCGTAGCTAACCTGGGCGAGCAGTACTTC. It specifies CASSVANLGEQYF.

The chain recombines TRBV20-1 with TRBJ2-6, with D hard to call. This CDR3 region has 15 residues. Germline CDR1 reads DFQATT; CDR2 reads SNEGSKA (reference sequence). Trimming cost V 1 base and J 0 bases, with 7 bases left between them. The chain's CDR3 is CSARAERSGANVLTF. For the CDR3, the DNA is TGCAGTGCTAGAGCCGAGCGCTCTGGGGCCAACGTCCTGACTTTC.

This clonotype appeared a few times. This sequence joins TRBV13 and TRBJ2-7; D uncertain. Looked up from germline, CDR1 is PRHDT and CDR2 is FYEKMQ (reference sequence). This CDR3 comprises 14 residues. V was pared by 1 base and J by 2 bases, with 9 bases between. This CDR3 reads CASSLDSLTYEQYF. As DNA, the CDR3 is TGTGCCAGCAGCTTAGACAGTTTAACCTACGAGCAGTACTTC. Full variable domain (remainder filled in from reference TRBV13 and TRBJ2-7): AAGVIQSPRHLIKEKRETATLKCYPIPRHDTVYWYQQGPGQDPQFLISFYEKMQSDKGSIPDRFSAQQFSDYHSELNMSSLELGDSALYFCASSLDSLTYEQYFGPGTRLTVT.

This chain links TRBV11-2 with TRBJ2-1; D call uncertain. The CDR3 length is 17 residues. CDR1 is SGHAT, CDR2 FQNNGV, per germline. Trimming took off 1 base at V and 1 base at J, with 14 bases between the two ends. CDR3 nucleotide sequence: TGTGCCAGCAGCTTAGTTCCCGTAGGAGCGTCCTACAATGAGCAGTTCTTC. This sequence encodes CASSLVPVGASYNEQFF.

The genes are TRBV2 and TRBJ2-5, with 9 bases matching TRBD2. The CDR3 runs to 14 residues. After removal of 6 bases from V and 4 bases from J, the junction contained 6 bases not matched to a gene. In germline, CDR1 is SNHLY, CDR2 FYNNEI. Here the CDR3 DNA reads TGTGCCAGCAGCTCTGGGACTAGCACAGAGACCCAGTACTTC. Its protein is CASSSGTSTETQYF. Using reference TRBV2 and TRBJ2-5 for the parts outside the CDR3, the full variable domain is EPEVTQTPSHQVTQMGQEVILRCVPISNHLYFYWYRQILGQKVEFLVSFYNNEISEKSEIFDDQFSVERPDGSNFTLKIRSTKLEDSAMYFCASSSGTSTETQYFGPGTRLLVL.

This rearrangement joins TRBV4-3 to TRBJ2-1; the D is unclear. CDR3 length: 11 residues. Per germline, CDR1 LGHNA and CDR2 YSLEER. V lost 5 bases and J lost 7, with 6 bases in between. CDR3 in amino acids: CASSNLNEQFF. The CDR3 DNA is TGCGCCAGCAGCAACCTAAATGAGCAGTTCTTC.

Worth noting for this clonotype: Compared with germline, one end of the junction differs, possibly owing to a read error. This sequence joins TRBV20-1 and TRBJ1-2; the D is unclear. Looked up from germline, CDR1 is DFQATT and CDR2 is SNEGSKA (reference sequence). The CDR3 has 11 residues. CDR3 amino acids: CSANRECGYTF. CDR3 sequence (DNA): TGCAGCGCTAATAGGGAGTGTGGCTACACCTTC.

V and J are TRBV12-3 or TRBV12-4 and TRBJ2-6, with TRBD1 matching 7 bases. The CDR3 has 16 residues. V gave up 5 bases and J gave up 1 base; unmatched junction bases: 5. The CDR3 coding sequence is TGTGCCAGCAGTCAGGAACAGGGGTCTGGGGCCAACGTCCTGACTTTC. Translation gives CASSQEQGSGANVLTF.

With respect to this clonotype: At one end, the junction sequence differs from germline, possibly due to a read error. The V and J genes are TRBV4-3 and TRBJ2-3; D may be TRBD2 (6 bases). The germline gives CDR1 LGHNA, CDR2 YSLEER. The CDR3 is 17 residues long. The DNA for the CDR3 is TGCGCCAGCAGCCAAGAGACTAGAAGCCCTGTCACAGATGCGCAGTATTTT. Its translation: CASSQETRSPVTDAQYF.

In its sample, this clonotype was seen a few times. The chain employs TRBV20-1 and TRBJ2-7; tentative D call: TRBD2 (5 bases). The CDR3 is 14 residues long. Trimming took 1 base from V and 3 from J, leaving 13 bases between them. Germline V gene sequence: CDR1 DFQATT, CDR2 SNEGSKA (reference sequence). As DNA, the CDR3 is TGCAGTGCTAGAGTCCCTAAACTAGGCTACGAGCAGTACTTC. Encoded protein: CSARVPKLGYEQYF.

In its sample, this clonotype was seen once. The rearrangement joins TRBV12-3 or TRBV12-4 to TRBJ2-2; 9 bases are shared with TRBD1. The CDR3 has 15 amino acids. V lost 1 base and J lost 6; bases outside the gene matches: 3. CDR3 amino acids: CASSLGDRESGELFF. DNA of the CDR3: TGTGCCAGCAGTTTAGGGGACAGGGAATCCGGGGAGCTGTTTTTT.

V and J are TRBV4-3 and TRBJ1-5; no clear D. The CDR3 has 14 residues. Trimming stripped 0 bases from V and 6 bases from J, with 9 bases between. CDR1 is LGHNA, CDR2 YSLEER, per germline. Here the CDR3 reads CASSQDPWTQPQHF. In DNA form, the CDR3 reads TGCGCCAGCAGCCAAGATCCTTGGACTCAGCCCCAGCATTTT.

The chain employs TRBV6-2 or TRBV6-3 and TRBJ2-1, with D perhaps TRBD2 (7 bases). This CDR3 is 15 amino acids long. Trimming cost V 2 bases and J 4 bases, with 12 bases left between them. CDR1 is MNHEY, CDR2 SVGEGT, per germline. The CDR3 DNA sequence: TGTGCCAGCAGTTACCCGGGGGGCTTTTACAATGAGCAGTTCTTC. Its protein is CASSYPGGFYNEQFF.

This rearrangement joins TRBV20-1 to TRBJ2-1; tentatively, D is TRBD1 (6 bases). With 3 bases removed from V and 2 bases from J, the gap between germline ends came to 11 bases. Germline V lookup: CDR1 DFQATT, CDR2 SNEGSKA (reference sequence). The length of the CDR3 is 14 residues. CDR3 protein: CSASSWDTYNEQFF. DNA of the CDR3: TGCAGTGCTAGCTCCTGGGACACCTACAATGAGCAGTTCTTC.

The rearrangement links TRBV27 to TRBJ2-1; D not certain. V lost 5 bases to trimming and J lost 4 bases, with 18 bases between them. The CDR3 is made up of 16 amino acids. Germline V gene data show CDR1 as MNHEY and CDR2 as SMNVEV (reference sequence). CDR3 bases: TGTGCCAGCAGTCCTCGTTCGCGACCACCGTACAATGAGCAGTTCTTC. Residues: CASSPRSRPPYNEQFF.

The chain couples TRBV12-3 or TRBV12-4 to TRBJ2-3, with D uncertain. CDR3 length: 16 amino acids. V gave up 6 bases and J gave up 0 bases, with 16 bases separating them. CDR3 sequence (DNA): TGTGCCAGCAGCCGACACCTACCCATTAGCACAGATACGCAGTATTTT. This sequence encodes CASSRHLPISTDTQYF.

The rearrangement links TRBV28 to TRBJ2-3, with D maybe TRBD1 (5 bases). CDR1 and CDR2 (germline): MDHEN, SYDVKM. The CDR3 runs to 13 residues. The germline V and J ends were trimmed by 9 bases and 2 bases, with 12 bases remaining between them. Here the CDR3 DNA reads TGTGCCAGACGGACACGAATCACAGATACGCAGTATTTT. The encoded protein is CARRTRITDTQYF. The whole variable domain, remainder taken from reference TRBV28 and TRBJ2-3, is DVKVTQSSRYLVKRTGEKVFLECVQDMDHENMFWYRQDPGLGLRLIYFSYDVKMKEKGDIPEGYSVSREKKERFSLILESASTNQTSMYLCARRTRITDTQYFGPGTRLTVL.

The CDR3 loop reads CASTTGSGIQYF. DNA of the CDR3: TGTGCCAGCACCACCGGGTCCGGCATTCAGTACTTC. The V call is TRBV28, the J call TRBJ2-4; D is ambiguous. The CDR3 length is 12 residues. The ends were cut back, 7 bases at V and 9 bases at J, with 13 bases in the middle. CDR1 is MDHEN and CDR2 is SYDVKM in the germline V gene.

This rearrangement joins TRBV5-5 to TRBJ2-5; D is unclear. The J call may be faulty, since TRBJ2-7 better matches the DNA end. The CDR3 runs 13 residues. CDR1 is SGHKS and CDR2 is YYEKEE in the germline V gene (reference sequence). CDR3 in DNA: TGTGCCAGCAGCTTTGCGGAAAGCTACGAGCAGTACTTC. Its protein product is CASSFAESYEQYF.

The gene calls are TRBV12-3 or TRBV12-4 and TRBJ1-2; 7 bases are shared with TRBD1. This CDR3 spans 12 amino acids. Trimming took 7 bases from V and 5 from J; bases not matched to a gene: 4. The CDR3 DNA follows: TGTGCCAGCACCTCGACAGGGTATGGCTACACCTTC. Amino acids: CASTSTGYGYTF.

This clonotype showed up just once. Its ends do not fully match the called genes, so a read error is possible. The rearrangement joins TRBV2 to TRBJ2-1; 10 nucleotides line up with TRBD2. The CDR3 has 14 residues. Germline V gene sequence: CDR1 SNHLY, CDR2 FYNNEI. The CDR3 DNA reads TGTGCCAGCAGAAGGACTAGCGGTTTAAATGGGCAGTTCTTC. It is translated as CASRRTSGLNGQFF.

The chain employs TRBV6-5 and TRBJ2-5; TRBD1 aligns across 12 bases. Germline V gene lookup returns CDR1 MNHEY and CDR2 SVGAGI. The CDR3 loop spans 16 amino acids. Trimming took 4 bases from V and 5 from J; bases not matched to a gene: 8. For the CDR3, the DNA is TGTGCCAGCAGTTTTAAGGGACAGGGGGCCCGGGAGACCCAGTACTTC. Encoded protein: CASSFKGQGARETQYF.

The chain carries TRBV20-1 and TRBJ2-3; weak D call: TRBD1 (6 bases). Per the germline V gene, CDR1 is DFQATT and CDR2 is SNEGSKA (reference sequence). The CDR3 sequence is 11 residues long. Trimming took 5 bases from V and 9 from J, leaving 12 bases between them. The CDR3: CSAPGDKTQYF. In nucleotides, the CDR3 is TGCAGTGCTCCAGGGGATAAGACGCAGTATTTT.

The chain recombines TRBV12-3 or TRBV12-4 with TRBJ2-1; D possibly corresponds to TRBD2 (5 bases). There are 15 residues in the CDR3. The V end was cut by 3 bases, the J end by 5 bases, with 14 bases between. As DNA, the CDR3 is TGTGCCAGCAGTTTCCCGGCGGGTAGAGACAATGAGCAGTTCTTC. This sequence encodes CASSFPAGRDNEQFF.

DNA for the CDR3: TGCGCCAGCAGTCTCCGTCCGGGACAGGGTACCTACGAGCAGTACTTC. The encoded protein is CASSLRPGQGTYEQYF. The chain recombines TRBV5-1 with TRBJ2-7, with 9 bases lining up with TRBD1. This CDR3 has 16 amino acids. The germline CDR1 and CDR2 sequences are SGHRS and YFSETQ. Unmatched junction bases numbered 11, after V lost 5 bases and J lost 2 bases.

This clonotype was detected ten times or more. This sequence joins TRBV6-1 and TRBJ2-7; D gene ambiguous. The CDR3 sequence is 12 residues long. From germline, CDR1 is MNHNS and CDR2 SASEGT. V dropped 7 bases and J dropped 4 bases, with 11 bases sitting between them. The CDR3 here is CASTDVRYEQYF. Here the CDR3 DNA reads TGTGCCAGCACGGATGTCCGTTACGAGCAGTACTTC.

The rearrangement joins TRBV5-5 to TRBJ2-7, with no clear D. CDR3 length equals 14 residues. V shed 0 bases and J shed 3 bases, with 10 bases lying between them. Germline lookup yields CDR1 SGHKS and CDR2 YYEKEE (reference sequence). The DNA for the CDR3 is TGTGCCAGCAGCTTGGAGAATGGATACTACGAGCAGTACTTC. It is translated as CASSLENGYYEQYF.